Listed here is a single T cell receptor (beta chain). TCR beta CDR3 region amplification was performed from RNA transcripts. When the TCR CDR3 underwent first-round RT-PCR, the HTBI primer set was used. TCRdb fed the multiplex PCR reads into MiXCR, producing one record per CDR3 protein. Seen here are a few hundred thousand distinct CDR3 sequences, approximately 14% observed once, and the top ten hold 25% to 35%. Trimming removed 0 bases from V and 4 bases from J, with 3 bases in between. The CDR3 length is 13 residues. The germline gives CDR1 SNHLY, CDR2 FYNNEI. The data derive from a study of T cells in Graves' hyperthyroidism and ophthalmopathy. A patient was excluded if there was uncontrolled infection, other autoimmune disease, pregnancy or lactation. Any symptoms of ophthalmopathy came after the first hyperthyroidism diagnosis, from which the blood sample dates.

The origin of this receptor is a woman under 30 with Graves' hyperthyroidism that later progressed to Graves' ophthalmopathy. The gene calls are TRBV2 and TRBJ2-2; no clear D gene. Sequenced: blood. CDR3 coding DNA: TGTGCCAGCAGTGAAGCGGCCACCGGGGAGCTGTTTTTT. Amino acid sequence: CASSEAATGELFF.